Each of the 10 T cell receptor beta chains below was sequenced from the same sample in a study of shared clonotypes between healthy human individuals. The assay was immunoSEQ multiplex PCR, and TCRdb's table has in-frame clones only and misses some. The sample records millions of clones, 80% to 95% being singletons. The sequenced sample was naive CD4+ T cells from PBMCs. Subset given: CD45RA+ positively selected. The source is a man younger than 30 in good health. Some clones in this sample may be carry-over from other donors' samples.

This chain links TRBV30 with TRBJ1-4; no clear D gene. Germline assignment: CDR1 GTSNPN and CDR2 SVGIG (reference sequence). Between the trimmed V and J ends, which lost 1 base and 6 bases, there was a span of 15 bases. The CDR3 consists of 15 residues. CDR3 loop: CAWSAREEYDEKLFF. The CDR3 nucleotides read TGTGCCTGGAGTGCAAGGGAGGAGTACGATGAAAAACTGTTTTTT.

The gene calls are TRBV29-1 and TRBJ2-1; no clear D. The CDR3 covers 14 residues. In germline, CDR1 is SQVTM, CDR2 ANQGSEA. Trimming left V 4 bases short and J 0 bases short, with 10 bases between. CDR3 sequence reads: CSVVVASSYNEQFF. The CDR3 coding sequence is TGCAGCGTTGTGGTCGCCAGCTCCTACAATGAGCAGTTCTTC.

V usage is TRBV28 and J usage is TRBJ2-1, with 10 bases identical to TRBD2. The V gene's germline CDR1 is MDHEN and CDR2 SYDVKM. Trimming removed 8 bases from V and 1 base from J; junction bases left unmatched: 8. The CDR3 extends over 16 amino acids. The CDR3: CASERGGARSYNEQFF. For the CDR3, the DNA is TGTGCCAGCGAGCGGGGGGGGGCCCGGTCCTACAATGAGCAGTTCTTC.

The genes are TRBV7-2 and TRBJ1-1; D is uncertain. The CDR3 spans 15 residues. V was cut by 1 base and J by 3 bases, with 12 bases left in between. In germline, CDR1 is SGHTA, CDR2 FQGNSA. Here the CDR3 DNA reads TGTGCCAGCAGCTTAGGCTGGGCCGCGGACACTGAAGCTTTCTTT. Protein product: CASSLGWAADTEAFF.

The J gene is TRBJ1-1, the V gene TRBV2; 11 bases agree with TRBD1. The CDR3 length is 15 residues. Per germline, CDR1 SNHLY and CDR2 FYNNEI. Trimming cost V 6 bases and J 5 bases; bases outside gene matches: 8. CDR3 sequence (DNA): TGTGCCAGCAGAAAAAGGACAGGGGGCCATACTGAAGCTTTCTTT. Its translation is CASRKRTGGHTEAFF.

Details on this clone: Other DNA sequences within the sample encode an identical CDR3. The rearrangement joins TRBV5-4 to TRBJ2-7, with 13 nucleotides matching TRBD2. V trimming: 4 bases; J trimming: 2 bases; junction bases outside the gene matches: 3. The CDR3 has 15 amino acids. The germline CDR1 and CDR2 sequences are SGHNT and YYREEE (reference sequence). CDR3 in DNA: TGTGCCAGCAGCAGGACTAGCGGGAGTACCTACGAGCAGTACTTC. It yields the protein CASSRTSGSTYEQYF. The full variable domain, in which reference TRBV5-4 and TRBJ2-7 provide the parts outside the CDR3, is ETGVTQSPTHLIKTRGQQVTLRCSSQSGHNTVSWYQQALGQGPQFIFQYYREEENGRGNFPPRFSGLQFPNYSSELNVNALELDDSALYLCASSRTSGSTYEQYFGPGTRLTVT.

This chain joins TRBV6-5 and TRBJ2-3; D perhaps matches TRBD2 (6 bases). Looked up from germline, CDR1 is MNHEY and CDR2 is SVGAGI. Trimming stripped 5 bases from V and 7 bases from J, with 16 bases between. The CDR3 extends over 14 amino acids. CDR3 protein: CASSKDRDFHTQYF. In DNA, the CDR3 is TGTGCCAGCAGTAAAGACCGGGACTTTCATACGCAGTATTTT.

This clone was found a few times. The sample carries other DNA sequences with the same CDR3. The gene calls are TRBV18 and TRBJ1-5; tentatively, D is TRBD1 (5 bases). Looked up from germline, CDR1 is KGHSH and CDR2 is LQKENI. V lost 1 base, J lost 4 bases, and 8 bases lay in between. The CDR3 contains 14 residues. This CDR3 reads CASSPQGRNQPQHF. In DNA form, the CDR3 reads TGTGCCAGCTCACCACAGGGGCGTAATCAGCCCCAGCATTTT.

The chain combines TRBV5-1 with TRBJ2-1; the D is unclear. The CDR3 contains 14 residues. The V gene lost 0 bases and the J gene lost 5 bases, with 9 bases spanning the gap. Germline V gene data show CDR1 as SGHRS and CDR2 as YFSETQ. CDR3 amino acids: CASSLVAVNNEQFF. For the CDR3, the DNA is TGCGCCAGCAGCTTGGTGGCCGTGAACAATGAGCAGTTCTTC.

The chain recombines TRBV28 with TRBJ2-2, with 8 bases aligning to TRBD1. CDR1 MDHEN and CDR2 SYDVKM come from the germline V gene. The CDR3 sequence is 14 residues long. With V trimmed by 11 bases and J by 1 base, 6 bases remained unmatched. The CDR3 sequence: CAVRTGLNTGELFF. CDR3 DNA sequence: TGTGCCGTCAGGACAGGGCTGAACACCGGGGAGCTGTTTTTT.